This T cell receptor (beta chain) emerged from a study of metastatic and nonmetastatic thyroid tumors (dated by TCRdb to between 2020 and 2021). Broadly, across the study: The researchers compared repertoires between peripheral blood samples and tumor or nodule tissue samples from patients with malignant or benign thyroid disease. Study-level results and caveats: In both blood and tumor samples, TCR beta diversity was reported to be significantly higher in malignant tumors than in benign nodules.

Ten or more counts support this clone. No cognate antigen has been identified for it. Within one base of it there is no much larger clone, and no base qualities were kept. CDR1 is given as SGHRS and CDR2 as YFSETQ, both from the germline V gene. The CDR3, cysteine through phenylalanine, is 15 amino acids long. Left in the record is the CDR3 DNA by itself, 45 bases read in frame from the first base. V is reduced by 0 bases and J by 4 bases, leaving a spacing of 11 bases between them. Preparation of the library involved PCR. Instrument used: Illumina HiSeq 4000. High-throughput sequencing was used to profile the TCR beta-chain CDR3 region of each patient. Regarding the original processing steps: CDR3 differences across clinicopathological groups were used to build a classifier for discriminating distant-metastatic papillary thyroid cancer patients. To measure repertoire diversity the researchers used the Shannon index, while the Morisita-Horn index served to gauge how similar the tumor and blood repertoires were. TCRdb cleaned the public reads at Q25 with fastp, built clones with MiXCR and kept in-frame beta chains. Clone size and V and J calls follow TCRdb, not the original study. The sample data list approximately 84,000 clones, and about 15% of these were observed just once. Clones ranked in the top ten supply about 3.6% of the sample.

None of the patients had been given any treatment before thyroid surgery. Using T-cell receptor beta sequencing, the study looked back at clinical samples from patients collected from the early 2010s to the late 2010s. The source is a female donor with papillary thyroid cancer or a benign thyroid nodule (not recorded which). Some clones in this sample may be carry-over from other donors' samples. The sequenced material came from blood. The sequence links TRBV5-1 to TRBJ1-5; possibly the D gene is TRBD1, per 6 matching bases. The DNA reads TGCGCCAGCAGCTTGGCAGGGGTAGGTAATCAGCCCCAGCATTTT. It translates to CASSLAGVGNQPQHF.